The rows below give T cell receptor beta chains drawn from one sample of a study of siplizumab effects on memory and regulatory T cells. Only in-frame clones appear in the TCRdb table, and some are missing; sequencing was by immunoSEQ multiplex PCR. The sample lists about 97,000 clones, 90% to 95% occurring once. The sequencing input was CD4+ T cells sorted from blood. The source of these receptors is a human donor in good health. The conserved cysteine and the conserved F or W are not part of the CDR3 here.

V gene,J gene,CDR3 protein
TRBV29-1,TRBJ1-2,SVGEGLNYGYT
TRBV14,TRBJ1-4,ASSPWTNEKLF
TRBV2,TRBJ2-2,ASSDSASGRRTGELF
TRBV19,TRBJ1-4,ASSDPGRPSEKLF
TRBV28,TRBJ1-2,ASRPRRTRGTNYGYT
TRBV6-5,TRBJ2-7,ASRSPGGLSYEQY
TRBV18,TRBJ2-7,ASSPGEMPYEQY
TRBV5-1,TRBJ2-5,ASSYNRERETQY
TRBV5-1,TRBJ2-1,ASSPSGRRYNEQF
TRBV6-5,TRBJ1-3,ASSYRGASGNTIY
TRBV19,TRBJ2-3,ASSKAGGFMDTQY
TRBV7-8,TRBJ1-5,ASSLIGGNQPQH
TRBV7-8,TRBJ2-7,ASSLGRGNYEQY
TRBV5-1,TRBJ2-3,ASGGGSFTSTDTQY
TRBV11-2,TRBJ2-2,ASSSPRGPGRLF